This T cell receptor beta chain was profiled in a study of beta chain features in type 1 diabetes. TCRB transcripts that were expressed got sequenced, as all of the isolated RNA had been reverse transcribed. Some clones are missing from TCRdb's copy, which holds only in-frame ones; the method was immunoSEQ multiplex PCR. This table holds 900,000 or so clones, roughly 15% found once. This clone was found a few times. Trimming took 0 bases from V and 4 from J; bases not matched to a gene: 2. Germline V gives CDR1 LGHNA, CDR2 YNFKEQ. The CDR3 totals 15 residues. Material for sequencing was naive CD4+ T cells from blood. This chain connects TRBV4-2 to TRBJ2-3; 9 bases fit TRBD2. The TCR comes from a woman between 18 and 30 years old in good health. The CDR3 sequence: CASSQEVAGADTQYF. The CDR3 bases are TGTGCCAGCAGCCAAGAGGTAGCGGGAGCAGATACGCAGTATTTT.